This T cell receptor beta chain was documented in a study of graft-versus-host responses after intestinal transplantation. The wider study: Recipients had multivisceral, liver-intestinal, or isolated intestinal transplants.

Comments on this clone: What it binds is unknown.

Data came from immunoSEQ multiplex PCR; TCRdb stores just in-frame clones and leaves some out. The sample includes 120,000 or so clones, over 85% of them seen just once. This CDR3 comprises 13 residues. Germline V gene lookup returns CDR1 LNHDA and CDR2 SQIVND (reference sequence). V lost 7 bases and J 6 bases, leaving 15 bases between the germline ends. The material was unstimulated CD8+ T cells sorted from spleen or lymph node cells, obtained before intestinal transplant. The genes are TRBV19 and TRBJ1-2; D not certain. The origin of this receptor is a human donor who received an intestinal transplant. CDR3 protein: CASTLGGFNGYTF. CDR3 sequence (DNA): TGTGCCAGTACCTTAGGAGGCTTCAATGGCTACACCTTC. Full variable domain (missing parts from reference TRBV19 and TRBJ1-2): DGGITQSPKYLFRKEGQNVTLSCEQNLNHDAMYWYRQDPGQGLRLIYYSQIVNDFQKGDIAEGYSVSREKKESFPLTVTSAQKNPTAFYLCASTLGGFNGYTFGSGTRLTVV.